A selection of T cell receptor beta chains follows, all from one sample in a study of blood T cell repertoires in COVID-19. The data were produced by immunoSEQ multiplex PCR, yet TCRdb's version contains in-frame clones alone and is incomplete. The sample consists of about 170,000 clones, roughly 93% of them appearing once. The sample comprised peripheral blood. These receptors originate from a man younger than 35 with COVID-19, enrolled during active disease. Each CDR3 is given with its conserved first and last residue. D genes are given only for firm matches. Clone size is not always given. Where it is, it says once, few, many or a class for expanded clones.

clone_size	d_call	v_call	cdr3_length	j_call	cdr3_nt	cdr3_aa
-	-	TRBV19	12	TRBJ2-1	TGTGCCACCGCGGACAGACAAGGAGGGCAGTTCTTC	CATADRQGGQFF
-	-	TRBV27	13	TRBJ1-2	TGTGCCAGCAGTGCATTCAGGGCTCAAGGCTACACCTTC	CASSAFRAQGYTF
once	-	TRBV27	16	TRBJ2-1	TGTGCCAGCAGTTTAGTCGCGGGATTCTCCTACAATGAGCAGTTCTTC	CASSLVAGFSYNEQFF
-	-	TRBV27	14	TRBJ1-1	TGTGCCAGCAGTTTATTCTCCGGGAACACTGAAGCTTTCTTT	CASSLFSGNTEAFF
-	TRBD1	TRBV6-5	14	TRBJ1-2	TGTGCCAGCAGAAAAGGGGGCCCTAACTATGGCTACACCTTC	CASRKGGPNYGYTF
-	-	TRBV15	13	TRBJ1-1	TGTGCCACCAGCAGAGAAGAGGGTTGGAGAGCTTTCTTT	CATSREEGWRAFF
-	-	TRBV28	15	TRBJ2-1	TGTGCCAGCAGTTTATCAAACGGGATAGACAATGAGCAGTTCTTC	CASSLSNGIDNEQFF
-	TRBD1	TRBV4-3	17	TRBJ1-4	TGCGCCAGCAGCCAAGATCCGGCTACAGGGGGCGGTGAAAAACTGCTTTTT	CASSQDPATGGGEKLLF
-	-	TRBV3-1/TRBV3-2	14	TRBJ2-1	TGTGCCAGCAGCCAAGATGGCGGATACAATGAGCAGTTCTTC	CASSQDGGYNEQFF
-	TRBD1	TRBV5-4	15	TRBJ2-7	TGTGCCAGCAGTCACCGACAGGGTAACTCCTACGAGCAGTACTTC	CASSHRQGNSYEQYF
few	TRBD1	TRBV4-2	17	TRBJ2-7	TGTGCCAGCAGCCCGACAGGGGGGGGAGAAATTATTTACGAGCAGTACTTC	CASSPTGGGEIIYEQYF
few	-	TRBV7-6	15	TRBJ1-1	TGTGCCAGCAGCACCGGGCCCTACGGGGACACTGAAGCTTTCTTT	CASSTGPYGDTEAFF
-	-	TRBV5-1	16	TRBJ1-6	TGCGCCAGCAGCCCCGACCCGTTGGGGGCGGATTCACCCCTCCACTTT	CASSPDPLGADSPLHF
-	-	TRBV9	11	TRBJ1-2	TGTGCCAGCAGCGTTCCAGGGGGCTACACCTTC	CASSVPGGYTF
-	TRBD2	TRBV27	16	TRBJ2-3	TGTGCCAGCAGTTTGATGGGCGGGAGGCCCCCAGATACGCAGTATTTT	CASSLMGGRPPDTQYF
-	-	TRBV2	12	TRBJ1-5	TGTGCCAGCAGTGAAACTACACAGCCCCAGCATTTT	CASSETTQPQHF
-	-	TRBV7-8	15	TRBJ2-5	TGTGCCAGCAGCGGTGCTCGGGAGAATGGAGAGACCCAGTACTTC	CASSGARENGETQYF
-	-	TRBV5-1	13	TRBJ1-1	TGCGCCAGCAGCTTGGCGGGGAACACTGAAGCTTTCTTT	CASSLAGNTEAFF
-	-	TRBV2	14	TRBJ1-2	TGTGCCAGCAATGAGAAAGGGGGAAGAGTAGGCTACACCTTC	CASNEKGGRVGYTF
-	-	TRBV5-1	13	TRBJ1-1	TGCGCCACCTCCACAGGGATGAACACTGAAGCTTTCTTT	CATSTGMNTEAFF
-	-	TRBV28	15	TRBJ1-5	TGTGCCAGCAGTTTGAGGGCAGGCTCTAATCAGCCCCAGCATTTT	CASSLRAGSNQPQHF
many	-	TRBV5-1	15	TRBJ1-5	TGCGCCAGCAGCTTGTCGGGGGGAAGCAATCAGCCCCAGCATTTT	CASSLSGGSNQPQHF
-	-	TRBV4-3	14	TRBJ2-2	TGCGCCAGCAGCTCAGGGTTAGGAACCGGGGAGCTGTTTTTT	CASSSGLGTGELFF
few	-	TRBV7-8	14	TRBJ2-7	TGTGCCAGCAGCGGAGTTGGGGCGGGGTACGAGCAGTACTTC	CASSGVGAGYEQYF
-	-	TRBV28	16	TRBJ2-1	TGTGCCAGCAGTTTCGATCCGGGCGGGACCTACAATGAGCAGTTCTTC	CASSFDPGGTYNEQFF
-	-	TRBV28	17	TRBJ1-2	TGTGCCAGCAGCGGCCCAGACACAGGGAGAGAAACGGATGGCTACACCTTC	CASSGPDTGRETDGYTF
-	TRBD1	TRBV18	15	TRBJ2-7	TGTGCCAGCTCACATGCGGGACAGGGGCTCTACGAGCAGTACTTC	CASSHAGQGLYEQYF
-	-	TRBV24-1	13	TRBJ2-5	TGTGCCACCAGTGATCACCTCCGGGGGACCCAGTACTTC	CATSDHLRGTQYF
once	-	TRBV5-6	13	TRBJ2-7	TGTGCCAGCAGCCTGGACCCGGGCTACGAGCAGTACTTC	CASSLDPGYEQYF
-	-	TRBV7-2	15	TRBJ1-2	TGTGCCAGCAGCCCTACCTCCGGGGGTGACTATGGCTACACCTTC	CASSPTSGGDYGYTF
-	TRBD2	TRBV3-1/TRBV3-2	14	TRBJ2-5	TGTGCCAGCAGCCAAGGAGCGGGAGGAAGAACCCAGTACTTC	CASSQGAGGRTQYF
-	-	TRBV11-2	13	TRBJ2-1	TGTGCCAGCAGCCCCGCGGGCACGGATGAGCAGTTCTTC	CASSPAGTDEQFF
-	TRBD2	TRBV13	17	TRBJ2-7	TGTGCCAGCAGCTTAGGGAGACCGAGCGGGAGGGCCTACGAGCAGTACTTC	CASSLGRPSGRAYEQYF
-	TRBD2	TRBV6-4	17	TRBJ2-5	TGTGCCAGCAGTGACCCCGGGGTGGGAGCGGGAGTAGAGACCCAGTACTTC	CASSDPGVGAGVETQYF
-	TRBD2	TRBV28	17	TRBJ2-1	TGTGCCAGCAGCCGACGGACTAGCGGGAGAAGATTGAATGAGCAGTTCTTC	CASSRRTSGRRLNEQFF
-	TRBD1	TRBV7-2	17	TRBJ2-7	TGTGCCAGCAGCTTACGGTACAGGGGGCTTGGCGCCTACGAGCAGTACTTC	CASSLRYRGLGAYEQYF
-	-	TRBV27	12	TRBJ2-1	TGTGCCAGCAGTGACACGTGGGATGAGCAGTTCTTC	CASSDTWDEQFF
few	TRBD2	TRBV7-2	14	TRBJ2-1	TGTGCCAGCAGCCCCCTTGGGCGGGAGGCCCAGCAGTTCTTC	CASSPLGREAQQFF
-	TRBD1	TRBV27	15	TRBJ2-7	TGTGCCAGCAGCACCACGGGGGACAGGGGCTACGAGCAGTACTTC	CASSTTGDRGYEQYF
-	-	TRBV5-6	16	TRBJ2-3	TGTGCCAGCAAAATATACCGACAGCTAAGCACAGATACGCAGTATTTT	CASKIYRQLSTDTQYF
-	TRBD1	TRBV7-8	15	TRBJ2-5	TGTGCCAGCAGCCGAGACAGGGGGCGAGGAGAGACCCAGTACTTC	CASSRDRGRGETQYF
-	-	TRBV12-3/TRBV12-4	13	TRBJ1-1	TGTGCCAGCAGTTTTGGAGGAGATACTGAAGCTTTCTTT	CASSFGGDTEAFF